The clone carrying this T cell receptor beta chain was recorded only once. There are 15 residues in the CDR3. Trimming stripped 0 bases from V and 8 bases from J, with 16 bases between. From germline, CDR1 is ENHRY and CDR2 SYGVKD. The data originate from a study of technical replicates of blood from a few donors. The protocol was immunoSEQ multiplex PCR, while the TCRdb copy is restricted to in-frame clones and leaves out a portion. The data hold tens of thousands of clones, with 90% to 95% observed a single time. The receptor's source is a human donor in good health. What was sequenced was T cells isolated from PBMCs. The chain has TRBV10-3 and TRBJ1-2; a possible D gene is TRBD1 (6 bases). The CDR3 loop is CAISESIEGVLGYTF. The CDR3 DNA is TGTGCCATCAGTGAGTCGATCGAGGGGGTCCTCGGCTACACCTTC.